The sequence of this T cell receptor (beta chain) was determined in a study of blood T cell repertoires in COVID-19. Study details: From the United States, Italy and Spain came samples of acute and convalescent COVID-19.

CDR1 KGHDR and CDR2 SFDVKD come from the germline V gene. This CDR3 is 13 amino acids long. The V gene lost 7 bases and the J gene lost 1 base, with 9 bases spanning the gap. As processed by the authors: Estimation of nucleated cell counts relied on the amplification of reference gene primers. The protocol was immunoSEQ multiplex PCR, while the TCRdb copy is restricted to in-frame clones and leaves out a portion. V and J calls and clone size are as listed in that table; D and trimming were resolved from the DNA. The sample gives some 190,000 clones, about 70% of which show up once; around 8.9% is in the top ten.

The chain is built from TRBV24-1 and TRBJ1-1; no clear D gene. The source material was peripheral blood. The receptor comes from a woman aged 45-60 years with active or convalescent COVID-19. Here the CDR3 reads CATSAGGNTEAFF. The CDR3 region has the DNA TGTGCCACCAGCGCCGGCGGGAACACTGAAGCTTTCTTT.